A single sample gave rise to the 3 T cell receptor beta chains below, sequenced in a study of T-cell memory formation after mild COVID-19. TCRdb ran MiXCR on the 5' RACE reads and lists one entry per CDR3 protein. The sample shows 150,000 to 200,000 distinct CDR3 sequences, 15% to 20% of them seen only once. Input material: PBMCs or a T cell subset sorted from them (not recorded which). Every receptor here comes from an adult woman who had mild COVID-19 (a few samples of this study predate the infection). Cell type and time point are not known.

The chain employs TRBV5-4 and TRBJ1-6, with a tentative D call TRBD1 (6 bases). Germline V gives CDR1 SGHNT, CDR2 YYREEE (reference sequence). Trimming shortened V by 4 bases and J by 7 bases, and 15 bases separated the two germline ends. This CDR3 has 15 amino acids. CDR3 nucleotides: TGTGCCAGCAGCCCAACAGGGTCGGGAAATTCACCCCTCCACTTT. Protein product: CASSPTGSGNSPLHF. Full variable domain (rest looked up from reference TRBV5-4 and TRBJ1-6): ETGVTQSPTHLIKTRGQQVTLRCSSQSGHNTVSWYQQALGQGPQFIFQYYREEENGRGNFPPRFSGLQFPNYSSELNVNALELDDSALYLCASSPTGSGNSPLHFGNGTRLTVT.

DNA of the CDR3: TGTGCCAGCAGCCCGGACACCCCTAACTATGGCTACACCTTC. Translating it yields CASSPDTPNYGYTF. The chain joins TRBV4-2 to TRBJ1-2, with D possibly being TRBD1 (5 bases). The germline gives CDR1 LGHNA, CDR2 YNFKEQ. This CDR3 has 14 residues. Trimming shortened V by 4 bases and J by 0 bases, and 9 bases separated the two germline ends.

The chain joins TRBV24-1 to TRBJ2-1; 7 bases align to TRBD1. With V trimmed by 5 bases and J by 11 bases, 8 bases remained unmatched. The CDR3 consists of 13 residues. The V gene's germline CDR1 is KGHDR and CDR2 SFDVKD. As DNA, the CDR3 is TGTGCCACCAGTGCCCTCGACAGGGAAAAGCAGTTCTTC. It translates to CATSALDREKQFF.